The 30 T cell receptor beta chains in this list originate from one sample, sequenced in a study of Graves' ophthalmopathy and Graves' hyperthyroidism. Amplified material comprised TCR beta CDR3 regions derived from RNA transcripts. RT-PCR was first run with HTBI primers, then multiplex PCR in a second round. TCRdb re-derived calls from the multiplex PCR reads in MiXCR, one entry per CDR3 protein. The sample yields 150,000 or so distinct CDR3 sequences, 39% seen once. The sequenced sample consisted of peripheral blood. The receptors originated from a man in his thirties or forties with Graves' ophthalmopathy.

The chain combines TRBV16 with TRBJ1-2, with 10 bases that match TRBD1. Germline V gene lookup returns CDR1 KGHSY and CDR2 FQNENV. CDR3 size: 16 residues. V shed 0 bases and J 6 bases; nucleotides not matched to a gene: 7. The CDR3 nucleotides are TGTGCCAGCAGCCAATCAGGGGGACAGGGGCTGAATGGCTACACCTTC. It encodes CASSQSGGQGLNGYTF. Full variable domain (outside the CDR3, taken from reference TRBV16 and TRBJ1-2): GEEVAQTPKHLVRGEGQKAKLYCAPIKGHSYVFWYQQVLKNEFKFLISFQNENVFDETGMPKERFSAKCLPNSPCSLEIQATKLEDSAVYFCASSQSGGQGLNGYTFGSGTRLTVV.

This clonotype has ten or more counts. The CDR3 coding sequence is TGTGCCAGCAGCGGTGACGGAACAACTGAAGCTTTCTTT. It translates to CASSGDGTTEAFF. This chain links TRBV28 with TRBJ1-1; D is ambiguous. The ends were cut back, 6 bases at V and 5 bases at J, with 13 bases in the middle. Germline V gene lookup returns CDR1 MDHEN and CDR2 SYDVKM. The CDR3 runs 13 residues.

The chain links TRBV6-1 to TRBJ2-7; D is unresolved. Germline loops: CDR1 MNHNS, CDR2 SASEGT. The germline V and J ends were trimmed by 5 bases and 2 bases, with 7 bases remaining between them. The CDR3 has 12 residues. The CDR3 loop is CASSTDAYEQYF. The CDR3 nucleotides read TGTGCCAGCAGTACGGACGCCTACGAGCAGTACTTC.

This clonotype was observed many times. CDR3 protein: CASSLTGRLNQPQHF. CDR3 DNA: TGTGCCAGCAGTCTGACAGGGAGGTTGAATCAGCCCCAGCATTTT. The chain recombines TRBV28 with TRBJ1-5; 7 nucleotides align to TRBD1. CDR1 and CDR2 from the germline V gene are MDHEN and SYDVKM. V gave up 5 bases and J gave up 4 bases; unmatched junction bases: 8. The CDR3 sequence is 15 residues long.

This rearrangement joins TRBV19 to TRBJ2-5; unclear D gene. From germline, CDR1 is LNHDA and CDR2 SQIVND (reference sequence). The CDR3 totals 14 residues. V lost 2 bases and J lost 10, with 17 bases in between. CDR3 sequence: CASSIRAGVQDQYF. For the CDR3, the DNA is TGTGCCAGTAGTATAAGGGCTGGGGTTCAGGACCAGTACTTC.

The chain links TRBV27 to TRBJ2-3; D is unresolved. The CDR3 runs to 13 residues. Germline V gene data show CDR1 as MNHEY and CDR2 as SMNVEV (reference sequence). V was trimmed by 5 bases and J by 0 bases, leaving 6 bases between them. Here the CDR3 reads CASSASSTDTQYF. The CDR3 nucleotides are TGTGCCAGCAGTGCGTCTAGCACAGATACGCAGTATTTT.

This clonotype was recorded at least ten times. The V and J genes are TRBV7-6 and TRBJ1-2, with D possibly TRBD1 on 6 matching bases. Germline lookup yields CDR1 SGHVS and CDR2 FNYEAQ. V was shortened by 5 bases and J by 8 bases, with 12 bases between the two germline ends. The CDR3 contains 12 residues. The CDR3 spells CASSRTGTGYTF. The CDR3 bases are TGTGCCAGCAGCCGAACAGGGACGGGCTACACCTTC.

This clonotype was detected many times. This chain connects TRBV19 to TRBJ2-5; TRBD2 aligns across 9 bases. Per the germline V gene, CDR1 is LNHDA and CDR2 is SQIVND (reference sequence). Losses at the gene ends were 7 bases for V and 0 bases for J; bases not matched to a gene: 6. CDR3 length: 15 residues. The DNA of the CDR3 is TGTGCCAGTACCTTGATAGCGGGAGACCAAGAGACCCAGTACTTC. It specifies CASTLIAGDQETQYF.

The rearrangement joins TRBV12-3 or TRBV12-4 to TRBJ2-2; 7 nucleotides line up with TRBD1. This CDR3 is built from 16 residues. Losses at the gene ends were 1 base for V and 6 bases for J; bases not matched to a gene: 8. The CDR3 loop reads CASSLGGGPLSGELFF. The DNA of the CDR3 is TGTGCCAGCAGTTTAGGAGGGGGCCCACTATCCGGGGAGCTGTTTTTT.

This clonotype was detected ten times or more. The chain combines TRBV10-3 with TRBJ1-5; perhaps TRBD1 as D (6 bases). Trimming shortened V by 6 bases and J by 7 bases, and 13 bases separated the two germline ends. CDR1 ENHRY and CDR2 SYGVKD come from the germline V gene. The CDR3 has 13 residues. The CDR3 sequence: CAISRGLEQPQHF. The CDR3 DNA follows: TGTGCCATCAGCCGGGGGCTAGAACAGCCCCAGCATTTT.

The chain couples TRBV6-1 to TRBJ1-2, with D possibly being TRBD1 (6 bases). The V end was cut by 6 bases, the J end by 1 base, with 18 bases between. Germline V gene sequence: CDR1 MNHNS, CDR2 SASEGT. The CDR3 covers 16 residues. The CDR3 here is CASRSLALGHNYGYTF. The CDR3 DNA reads TGTGCCAGCAGATCCTTGGCGTTGGGACATAACTATGGCTACACCTTC.

This clonotype was detected only a few times. V is TRBV12-3 or TRBV12-4 and J is TRBJ2-7; the match to TRBD1 covers 7 bases. CDR3 length equals 15 residues. V lost 5 bases and J lost 6; bases outside the gene matches: 13. DNA for the CDR3: TGTGCCAGCAGTATTCAGTCAGGGGGTCGTACCGAGCAGTACTTC. This sequence encodes CASSIQSGGRTEQYF.

The rearrangement joins TRBV27 to TRBJ1-2; D is possibly TRBD1 (5 bases). The CDR3 contains 13 residues. Germline CDR1 MNHEY, CDR2 SMNVEV (reference sequence). Trimming removed 6 bases from V and 4 bases from J, with 12 bases in between. The CDR3 DNA follows: TGTGCCAGCAGACCCTCCGGGACCTATGGCTACACCTTC. It is translated as CASRPSGTYGYTF.

This clonotype was recorded at least ten times. The chain combines TRBV12-3 or TRBV12-4 with TRBJ2-5; no firm D call. Trimming left V 5 bases short and J 5 bases short, with 6 bases between. The CDR3 covers 11 residues. In nucleotides, the CDR3 is TGTGCCAGCAGTCGCCGGGAGACCCAGTACTTC. This sequence encodes CASSRRETQYF.

The chain carries TRBV19 and TRBJ1-5; no definite D call. The CDR3 covers 15 residues. V was pared by 1 base and J by 1 base, with 8 bases between. Germline V lookup: CDR1 LNHDA, CDR2 SQIVND (reference sequence). This CDR3 is CASSIGGGSNQPQHF. CDR3 coding DNA: TGTGCCAGTAGTATAGGGGGAGGCAGCAATCAGCCCCAGCATTTT.

This clonotype has ten or more counts. The chain couples TRBV5-6 to TRBJ1-2; D call uncertain. This CDR3 has 13 amino acids. Trimming pared 0 bases from V and 4 bases from J, leaving 7 bases between. Per germline, CDR1 SGHDT and CDR2 YYEEEE. The CDR3 bases are TGTGCCAGCAGCTTGGAGGTTTTCTATGGCTACACCTTC. This gives the protein CASSLEVFYGYTF. Looking up the rest from reference TRBV5-6 and TRBJ1-2 gives the full variable domain: DAGVTQSPTHLIKTRGQQVTLRCSPKSGHDTVSWYQQALGQGPQFIFQYYEEEERQRGNFPDRFSGHQFPNYSSELNVNALLLGDSALYLCASSLEVFYGYTFGSGTRLTVV.

This clonotype occurred many times. The chain carries TRBV6-2 or TRBV6-3 and TRBJ1-5, with 8 bases lining up with TRBD1. Germline V gene lookup returns CDR1 MNHEY and CDR2 SVGEGT. The CDR3 runs to 17 residues. The V and J ends lost 6 bases and 1 base, in that order; junction bases with no gene match: 11. CDR3 amino acids: CASSYRGGLGSNQPQHF. In DNA, the CDR3 is TGTGCCAGCAGCTACAGGGGGGGGCTCGGGAGCAATCAGCCCCAGCATTTT.

Many counts were recorded for this clonotype. This rearrangement joins TRBV6-1 to TRBJ1-5, with TRBD1 identical over 9 bases. The CDR3 extends over 15 amino acids. From germline, CDR1 is MNHNS and CDR2 SASEGT. The ends lost 5 bases at V and 1 base at J; junction bases unmatched: 3. The CDR3 nucleotides are TGTGCCAGCAGTCGAGACAGGGGGAGCAATCAGCCCCAGCATTTT. The encoded protein is CASSRDRGSNQPQHF.

This clonotype was detected many times. The chain has TRBV28 and TRBJ1-2, with TRBD1 identical over 8 bases. In germline, CDR1 is MDHEN, CDR2 SYDVKM. The CDR3 runs to 13 residues. The V and J ends lost 5 bases and 7 bases, in that order; junction bases with no gene match: 6. The CDR3 region has the DNA TGTGCCAGCAGTCCTCCGGGACAGGCTGGCTACACCTTC. It specifies CASSPPGQAGYTF.

This clonotype has ten or more counts. The genes are TRBV5-1 and TRBJ1-6, with D maybe TRBD1 (5 bases). The CDR3 has 14 amino acids. The V end was cut by 4 bases, the J end by 5 bases, with 10 bases between. Germline CDR1 is SGHRS and CDR2 is YFSETQ. CDR3 coding DNA: TGCGCCAGCAGCGGGGACGGAGATAATTCACCCCTCCACTTT. It translates to CASSGDGDNSPLHF.

The V gene is TRBV11-2, the J gene TRBJ2-2; D is unclear. The germline gives CDR1 SGHAT, CDR2 FQNNGV. V was clipped by 2 bases and J by 1 base, with 8 bases between them. CDR3 length equals 15 residues. The CDR3 DNA reads as TGTGCCAGCAGCTTATCCCCCGGGAACACCGGGGAGCTGTTTTTT. Protein: CASSLSPGNTGELFF.

The chain is built from TRBV15 and TRBJ2-6; no firm D call. Per the germline V gene, CDR1 is LNHNV and CDR2 is YYDKDF (reference sequence). Trimming removed 0 bases from V and 4 bases from J, with 7 bases in between. This CDR3 contains 15 residues. The CDR3 sequence: CATSRDLAGANVLTF. CDR3 coding DNA: TGTGCCACCAGCAGAGATTTGGCGGGGGCCAACGTCCTGACTTTC.

This clonotype turned up a few times. The gene calls are TRBV12-3 or TRBV12-4 and TRBJ1-2; D is unresolved. The V end lost 8 bases, the J end lost 8 bases, and 12 bases lay between the germline ends. The CDR3 runs 11 residues. The CDR3 region is CASGWGGGYTF. The CDR3 DNA is TGTGCCAGCGGTTGGGGTGGGGGCTACACCTTC.

This clonotype appeared a single time. The chain uses TRBV28 and TRBJ2-4; 11 nucleotides match TRBD1. CDR1 MDHEN and CDR2 SYDVKM come from the germline V gene. The CDR3 covers 20 residues. V dropped 5 bases and J dropped 0; count of bases not matched to a gene: 15. In nucleotides, the CDR3 is TGTGCCAGCAGTCCCCCGGGGACAGGGGGGGTTCCTTTAGCCAAAAACATTCAGTACTTC. It codes for CASSPPGTGGVPLAKNIQYF.

Many counts were recorded for this clonotype. V is TRBV6-2 or TRBV6-3 and J is TRBJ2-2; D is unclear. The CDR3 loop spans 13 amino acids. Deletions cut 5 bases from V and 5 bases from J, with 9 bases between. CDR1 and CDR2 from the germline V gene are MNHEY and SVGEGT. The CDR3 sequence: CASSPIQTGELFF. The CDR3 DNA is TGTGCCAGCAGTCCGATACAGACCGGGGAGCTGTTTTTT.

The V call is TRBV12-3 or TRBV12-4, the J call TRBJ1-1, with D perhaps matching TRBD1 (6 bases). V was shortened by 5 bases and J by 3 bases, with 13 bases between the two germline ends. The length of the CDR3 is 14 residues. CDR3 in DNA: TGTGCCAGCAGTCTACAGGGACACGACACTGAAGCTTTCTTT. Translating gives CASSLQGHDTEAFF.

This chain connects TRBV6-1 to TRBJ2-2; D uncertain. Trimming removed 4 bases from V and 3 bases from J, with 3 bases in between. Germline V gives CDR1 MNHNS, CDR2 SASEGT. This CDR3 contains 12 residues. The DNA for the CDR3 is TGTGCCAGCAGTGGGTACACCGGGGAGCTGTTTTTT. Protein: CASSGYTGELFF.

This clonotype was found a few times. This chain connects TRBV29-1 to TRBJ1-1; no reliable D call. The length of the CDR3 is 13 residues. V lost 5 bases and J 1 base, leaving 11 bases between the germline ends. Germline V gene data show CDR1 as SQVTM and CDR2 as ANQGSEA. Here the CDR3 DNA reads TGCAGCGTTAGTGCAGATCCGAACACTGAAGCTTTCTTT. It encodes CSVSADPNTEAFF.

This clonotype was counted at least ten times. The chain couples TRBV10-3 to TRBJ2-4, with TRBD2 matching over 9 bases. Germline CDR1 is ENHRY and CDR2 is SYGVKD. The CDR3 sequence is 16 residues long. V gave up 2 bases and J gave up 8 bases; unmatched junction bases: 10. In DNA form, the CDR3 reads TGTGCCATCAGTGAGGCTAGCGGGGCGGGAACTGACATTCAGTACTTC. Encoded protein: CAISEASGAGTDIQYF.

This clonotype occurred many times. V usage is TRBV7-9 and J usage is TRBJ2-7, with 7 bases identical to TRBD2. The length of the CDR3 is 15 residues. CDR1 is SEHNR, CDR2 FQNEAQ, per germline (reference sequence). V shed 3 bases and J 7 bases; nucleotides not matched to a gene: 12. CDR3 nucleotides: TGTGCCAGCAGCTTTACTAGCGTAAAAACGGAGGAGCAGTACTTC. Translation: CASSFTSVKTEEQYF.